This T cell receptor beta chain appears in the sequencing data of a study of technical replicates of blood from a handful of donors. This CDR3 is built from 14 residues. Germline V gene sequence: CDR1 SGHNT, CDR2 YYREEE (reference sequence). The V segment lost 0 bases and the J segment 4 bases; nucleotides outside the gene matches: 0. Sequenced by immunoSEQ multiplex PCR; TCRdb stores in-frame clones only, minus some. The table lists tens of thousands of clones, roughly 93% of them singletons. The chain recombines TRBV5-4 with TRBJ1-2, with 10 bases aligning to TRBD1. Specimen: PBMCs. This sequence originates from a human donor in good health. Some clones in this sample may be carry-over from other donors' samples. CDR3 DNA sequence: TGTGCCAGCAGCTTGGGACAGGGGGCCTATGGCTACACCTTC. Translating gives CASSLGQGAYGYTF.